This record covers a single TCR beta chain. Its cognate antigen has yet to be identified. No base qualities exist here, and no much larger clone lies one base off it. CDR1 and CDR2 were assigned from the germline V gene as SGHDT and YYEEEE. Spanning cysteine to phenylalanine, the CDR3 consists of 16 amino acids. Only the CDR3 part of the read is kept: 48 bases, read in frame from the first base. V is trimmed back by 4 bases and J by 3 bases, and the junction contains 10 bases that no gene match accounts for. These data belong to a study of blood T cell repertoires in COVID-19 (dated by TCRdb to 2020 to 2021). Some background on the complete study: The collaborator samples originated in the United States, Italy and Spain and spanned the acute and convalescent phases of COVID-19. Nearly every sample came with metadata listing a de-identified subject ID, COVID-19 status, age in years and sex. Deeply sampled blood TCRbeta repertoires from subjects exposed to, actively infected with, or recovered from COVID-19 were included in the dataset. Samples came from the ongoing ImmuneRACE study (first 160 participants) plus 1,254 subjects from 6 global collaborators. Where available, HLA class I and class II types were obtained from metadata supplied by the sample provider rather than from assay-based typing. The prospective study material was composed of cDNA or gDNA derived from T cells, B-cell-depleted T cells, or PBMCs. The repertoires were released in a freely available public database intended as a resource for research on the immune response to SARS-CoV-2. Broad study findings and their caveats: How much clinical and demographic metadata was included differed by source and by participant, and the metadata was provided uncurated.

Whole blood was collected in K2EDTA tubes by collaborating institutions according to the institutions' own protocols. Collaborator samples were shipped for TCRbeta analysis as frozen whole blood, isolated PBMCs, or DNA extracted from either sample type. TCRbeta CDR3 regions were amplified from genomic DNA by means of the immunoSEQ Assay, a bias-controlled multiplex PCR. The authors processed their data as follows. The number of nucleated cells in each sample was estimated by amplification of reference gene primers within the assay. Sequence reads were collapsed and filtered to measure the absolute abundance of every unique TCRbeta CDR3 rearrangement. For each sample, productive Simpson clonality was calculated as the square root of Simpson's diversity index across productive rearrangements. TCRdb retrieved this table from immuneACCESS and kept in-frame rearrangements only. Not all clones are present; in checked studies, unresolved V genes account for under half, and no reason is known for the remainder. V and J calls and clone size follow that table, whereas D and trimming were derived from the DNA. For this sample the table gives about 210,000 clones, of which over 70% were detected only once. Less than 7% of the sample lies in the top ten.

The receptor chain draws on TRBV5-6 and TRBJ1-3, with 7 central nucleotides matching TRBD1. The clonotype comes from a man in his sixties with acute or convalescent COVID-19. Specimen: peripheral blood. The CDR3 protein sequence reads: CASSGPGQFGGNTIYF. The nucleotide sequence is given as TGTGCCAGCAGCGGACCGGGACAGTTCGGTGGAAACACCATATATTTT.